The 18 T cell receptor beta chains in this list originate from one sample, sequenced in a study of cytomegalovirus exposure and HLA in healthy donors. Primers included in the PCR were 60 Vbeta and 13 Jbeta primers. Clones were read by immunoSEQ multiplex PCR, and TCRdb kept only the in-frame ones, dropping some. Of 140,000 to 150,000 clones in the sample, around four fifths were seen once. Sample: PBMCs. The receptors were gathered from a male donor in good health and CMV-seronegative.

This sequence joins TRBV15 and TRBJ1-2; 7 nucleotides line up with TRBD1. After removal of 1 base from V and 7 bases from J, the junction contained 9 bases not matched to a gene. CDR3 size: 15 residues. From germline, CDR1 is LNHNV and CDR2 YYDKDF (reference sequence). CDR3 nucleotide sequence: TGTGCCACCAGCAGAGTGGGCGCGACAGGGTCTGGCTACACCTTC. It specifies CATSRVGATGSGYTF.

The chain carries TRBV9 and TRBJ1-2; a possible D gene is TRBD1 (6 bases). Trimming cost V 3 bases and J 6 bases, with 12 bases left between them. Germline V lookup: CDR1 SGDLS, CDR2 YYNGEE. The CDR3 consists of 13 residues. CDR3 nucleotides: TGTGCCAGCAGCGCAACAGGGTTCGATGGCTACACCTTC. Its translation is CASSATGFDGYTF.

The chain carries TRBV5-1 and TRBJ2-2, with 7 bases matching TRBD2. The germline V gene encodes CDR1 SGHRS and CDR2 YFSETQ. J was trimmed by 4 bases and V by 4 bases; bases with no gene match: 13. This CDR3 region has 17 residues. The CDR3 is CASSQGASGTFTGELFF. The CDR3 nucleotides are TGCGCCAGCAGCCAAGGGGCAAGCGGGACTTTCACCGGGGAGCTGTTTTTT.

This chain joins TRBV6-4 and TRBJ2-3; 8 bases are a match to TRBD2. Germline CDR1 and CDR2: MRHNA and SNTAGT. Trimming removed 3 bases from V and 2 bases from J; junction bases left unmatched: 7. The CDR3 spans 16 residues. CDR3 amino acids: CASSESGTRHTDTQYF. Here the CDR3 DNA reads TGTGCCAGCAGTGAGTCCGGGACTAGACACACAGATACGCAGTATTTT.

This clone occurred a few times. The chain couples TRBV11-1 to TRBJ2-1, with 9 bases aligning to TRBD2. The V gene end was trimmed by 1 base and the J gene end by 2 bases; junction bases not matched to a gene: 6. Germline assignment: CDR1 SGHAT and CDR2 FQDESV (reference sequence). The CDR3 has 17 residues. The CDR3 loop reads CASSLEAGGGPYNEQFF. The CDR3 region has the DNA TGTGCCAGCAGCTTAGAAGCGGGGGGCGGACCCTACAATGAGCAGTTCTTC.

This sequence joins TRBV7-9 and TRBJ1-1, with TRBD1 matching over 8 bases. Trimming removed 4 bases from V and 1 base from J; junction bases left unmatched: 5. Germline-derived CDR1 and CDR2 are SEHNR and FQNEAQ (reference sequence). There are 15 residues in the CDR3. CDR3 protein: CASSYGQGRNTEAFF. The CDR3 DNA sequence: TGTGCCAGCAGCTACGGACAGGGAAGGAACACTGAAGCTTTCTTT.

This clone appeared a single time. The rearrangement joins TRBV5-6 to TRBJ1-3; D is unclear. Germline V gene lookup returns CDR1 SGHDT and CDR2 YYEEEE. The CDR3 is 18 amino acids. V was cut by 4 bases and J by 2 bases, with 22 bases left in between. The CDR3 reads CASSNPRRGADAGNTIYF. In DNA form, the CDR3 reads TGTGCCAGCAGCAACCCTCGCCGGGGAGCGGACGCTGGAAACACCATATATTTT.

This chain links TRBV19 with TRBJ1-2; the D gene is possibly TRBD1 (6 bases). Germline loops: CDR1 LNHDA, CDR2 SQIVND (reference sequence). The CDR3 is 14 amino acids. Trimming took off 8 bases at V and 0 bases at J, with 13 bases between the two ends. The CDR3 nucleotides are TGTGCCAGTCGCACAGGGTTTTCTAACTATGGCTACACCTTC. Protein: CASRTGFSNYGYTF.

The table lists this clone with a few counts. This chain's CDR3 is CASSWSSRDTQYF. CDR3 DNA sequence: TGTGCCAGCAGCTGGTCCTCTAGGGATACGCAGTATTTT. The chain uses TRBV7-2 and TRBJ2-3; no clear D. Germline CDR1 is SGHTA and CDR2 is FQGNSA. The CDR3 length is 13 residues. With 4 bases removed from V and 6 bases from J, the gap between germline ends came to 11 bases.

V is TRBV2 and J is TRBJ2-3; TRBD2 matches 8 bases. This CDR3 is 16 amino acids long. Germline CDR1 reads SNHLY; CDR2 reads FYNNEI. The ends lost 9 bases at V and 0 bases at J; junction bases unmatched: 11. DNA for the CDR3: TGTGCCAGTAGGGGACGACTAGCGAGAAGCACAGATACGCAGTATTTT. This gives the protein CASRGRLARSTDTQYF.

The CDR3 protein is CATRQGKADTQYF. DNA of the CDR3: TGTGCCACCCGACAGGGAAAGGCAGATACGCAGTATTTT. The rearrangement joins TRBV28 to TRBJ2-3, with 7 positions matching TRBD1. Per germline, CDR1 MDHEN and CDR2 SYDVKM. V trimming: 10 bases; J trimming: 4 bases; junction bases outside the gene matches: 8. There are 13 residues in the CDR3.

The CDR3 loop is CASSLAAGKASANYGYTF. DNA for the CDR3: TGTGCCAGCAGCTTAGCTGCGGGCAAGGCTTCAGCTAACTATGGCTACACCTTC. The chain couples TRBV7-9 to TRBJ1-2; D is ambiguous. CDR3 length: 18 amino acids. Germline V gives CDR1 SEHNR, CDR2 FQNEAQ (reference sequence). The V end was cut by 0 bases, the J end by 0 bases, with 17 bases between.

J is TRBJ2-2 and V is TRBV6-5; 7 bases are a match to TRBD1. CDR3 length: 15 residues. The V and J ends lost 4 bases and 5 bases, in that order; junction bases with no gene match: 7. Germline V CDR1 and CDR2: MNHEY, SVGAGI. The CDR3 coding sequence is TGTGCCAGCAGTTCGCCGGGACAGAGTACCGGGGAGCTGTTTTTT. Amino acids: CASSSPGQSTGELFF.

The chain employs TRBV20-1 and TRBJ1-5; a possible D gene is TRBD1 (5 bases). V lost 3 bases and J lost 11, with 11 bases in between. CDR1 and CDR2 (germline): DFQATT, SNEGSKA (reference sequence). The CDR3 length is 11 residues. This CDR3 is CSARRGDAQHF. CDR3 DNA sequence: TGCAGTGCTAGGCGGGGGGACGCCCAGCATTTT.

The rearrangement joins TRBV4-2 to TRBJ2-2; TRBD2 agrees at 11 bases. CDR1 and CDR2 from the germline V gene are LGHNA and YNFKEQ. The CDR3 sequence is 16 residues long. V gave up 2 bases and J gave up 2 bases; unmatched junction bases: 1. CDR3 sequence: CASSQTSGSNTGELFF. The CDR3 nucleotides read TGTGCCAGCAGCCAAACTAGCGGGAGTAACACCGGGGAGCTGTTTTTT.

The rearrangement uses TRBV7-3 and TRBJ2-7; TRBD1 matches 7 bases. This CDR3 contains 15 residues. In germline, CDR1 is SGHTA, CDR2 FQGTGA. With V trimmed by 0 bases and J by 12 bases, 14 bases remained unmatched. The CDR3 DNA follows: TGTGCCAGCAGCTTAACAGGGACAGCACCAGAACGACGGTACTTC. This sequence encodes CASSLTGTAPERRYF.

V and J are TRBV28 and TRBJ2-1; tentative D call: TRBD2 (5 bases). The CDR3 is made up of 15 amino acids. The V end lost 5 bases, the J end lost 9 bases, and 20 bases lay between the germline ends. Germline V lookup: CDR1 MDHEN, CDR2 SYDVKM. CDR3: CASSPLAGPRFEQFF. CDR3 nucleotides: TGTGCCAGCAGTCCCCTGGCGGGTCCTCGTTTTGAGCAGTTCTTC. The whole variable domain, remainder taken from reference TRBV28 and TRBJ2-1, is DVKVTQSSRYLVKRTGEKVFLECVQDMDHENMFWYRQDPGLGLRLIYFSYDVKMKEKGDIPEGYSVSREKKERFSLILESASTNQTSMYLCASSPLAGPRFEQFFGPGTRLTVL.

The genes are TRBV11-2 and TRBJ2-3, with 9 bases matching TRBD2. The CDR3 totals 17 residues. After removal of 1 base from V and 2 bases from J, the junction contained 7 bases not matched to a gene. Germline V lookup: CDR1 SGHAT, CDR2 FQNNGV. Here the CDR3 reads CASSLAVRGGATDTQYF. The CDR3 region has the DNA TGTGCCAGCAGCTTAGCGGTGCGCGGGGGGGCCACAGATACGCAGTATTTT. Combining the CDR3 with reference TRBV11-2 and TRBJ2-3 gives the whole variable domain EAGVAQSPRYKIIEKRQSVAFWCNPISGHATLYWYQQILGQGPKLLIQFQNNGVVDDSQLPKDRFSAERLKGVDSTLKIQPAKLEDSAVYLCASSLAVRGGATDTQYFGPGTRLTVL.